The subject of this entry is one T cell receptor (beta chain). Per the original methods: Scientists estimated how many nucleated cells there were by amplifying reference gene primers. TCRdb's table, derived via immunoSEQ multiplex PCR, lists solely in-frame clones and lacks some. V, J and clone size are those of that table, while D and trimming were read from the DNA. The data hold approximately 61,000 clones, with 83% observed a single time. The data derive from a study of blood T cell repertoires in COVID-19. V was shortened by 6 bases and J by 5 bases, with 13 bases between the two germline ends. The CDR3 is made up of 13 amino acids. Germline V gives CDR1 MNHEY, CDR2 SVGAGI.

This TCR derives from a man aged 50-60 years with COVID-19, enrolled during active disease. Material for sequencing was peripheral blood. This chain links TRBV6-5 with TRBJ1-2, with D possibly TRBD1 on 5 matching bases. The CDR3 nucleotides read TGTGCCAGCAGCGAGGGACTGCGGTATGGCTACACCTTC. Translating gives CASSEGLRYGYTF.